The next 24 T cell receptor beta chains were all read from a single sample in a study of blood T cell repertoires in COVID-19. Only in-frame clones appear in the TCRdb table, and some are missing; sequencing was by immunoSEQ multiplex PCR. Seen here are under 100,000 clones, 80% to 90% observed once, and the top ten hold around an eighth. Sequencing was performed on peripheral blood. These receptors all come from a human donor in a cohort sampled during active COVID-19.

This clone was observed a few times. The rearrangement uses TRBV3-1 (or the pseudogene TRBV3-2) and TRBJ1-1, with D possibly matching TRBD1 (5 bases). V was cut by 4 bases and J by 7 bases, with 25 bases left in between. Germline CDR1 reads LGHDT; CDR2 reads YNNKEL (reference sequence). This CDR3 is built from 17 residues. In nucleotides, the CDR3 is TGTGCCAGCAGCCTAGTAAGTGGGGCGCGGTCTTTCAGTGAAGCTTTCTTT. This encodes CASSLVSGARSFSEAFF.

The V call is TRBV11-3, the J call TRBJ2-1; 9 nucleotides agree with TRBD2. Germline-derived CDR1 and CDR2 are SGHNT and YENEEA. V lost 5 bases, J lost 5 bases, and 13 bases stayed unmatched. The CDR3 covers 17 residues. The CDR3 DNA reads TGTGCCAGCAGCCCTCGGATTAGCGGGGGCGTTAACAATGAGCAGTTCTTC. Translating gives CASSPRISGGVNNEQFF.

The J gene is TRBJ1-2, the V gene TRBV20-1, with D hard to call. This CDR3 contains 11 residues. CDR1 DFQATT and CDR2 SNEGSKA come from the germline V gene (reference sequence). V lost 3 bases, J lost 4 bases, and 6 bases lay in between. The CDR3 bases are TGCAGTGCTAGTTCCAGCTATGGCTACACCTTC. It yields the protein CSASSSYGYTF.

The chain links TRBV11-3 to TRBJ2-1, with D hard to call. The germline gives CDR1 SGHNT, CDR2 YENEEA. The V end was cut by 3 bases, the J end by 5 bases, with 8 bases between. This CDR3 is built from 13 residues. This CDR3 is CASSFSRNNEQFF. Here the CDR3 DNA reads TGTGCCAGCAGCTTCTCCCGTAACAATGAGCAGTTCTTC.

The rearrangement joins TRBV4-3 to TRBJ2-1; 11 bases align to TRBD1. This CDR3 has 16 residues. The junction had 8 bases not matched to a gene; V was cut back by 4 bases and J by 6 bases. Germline values: CDR1 LGHNA, CDR2 YSLEER. CDR3 loop: CASSRGAGQGVNEQFF. The CDR3 coding sequence is TGCGCCAGCAGCCGGGGCGCGGGACAGGGGGTCAATGAGCAGTTCTTC.

The genes are TRBV29-1 and TRBJ2-5; 10 bases agree with TRBD2. Germline values: CDR1 SQVTM, CDR2 ANQGSEA. The CDR3 consists of 15 residues. Trimming took 7 bases from V and 4 from J; bases not matched to a gene: 12. The CDR3 reads CSAHGTSADIETQYF. In DNA form, the CDR3 reads TGCAGCGCCCATGGGACTAGCGCAGATATAGAGACCCAGTACTTC.

The J gene is TRBJ1-1, the V gene TRBV5-1; tentative D call: TRBD1 (5 bases). Germline V gene data show CDR1 as SGHRS and CDR2 as YFSETQ. The CDR3 is made up of 18 amino acids. Trimming stripped 3 bases from V and 3 bases from J, with 24 bases between. CDR3: CASSSSQRGGVLDTEAFF. The CDR3 DNA follows: TGCGCCAGCAGCTCGTCCCAACGGGGGGGGGTGCTTGACACTGAAGCTTTCTTT.

This clone was counted between two and nine times. This rearrangement joins TRBV5-6 to TRBJ1-5; a possible D gene is TRBD1 (5 bases). V lost 0 bases to trimming and J lost 2 bases, with 12 bases between them. CDR3 size: 16 residues. Germline V lookup: CDR1 SGHDT, CDR2 YYEEEE. DNA of the CDR3: TGTGCCAGCAGCTTGGCGGGGGGACGGCGCAATCAGCCCCAGCATTTT. Its protein product is CASSLAGGRRNQPQHF.

This chain uses TRBV19 with TRBJ2-2; 9 bases line up with TRBD1. Germline V gives CDR1 LNHDA, CDR2 SQIVND (reference sequence). The CDR3 runs 15 residues. Trimming at V came to 6 bases and at J to 1 base, leaving 3 bases not matched to a gene. In DNA form, the CDR3 reads TGTGCCAGTAGGGGACAGGGATTGAACACCGGGGAGCTGTTTTTT. Protein: CASRGQGLNTGELFF.

The chain recombines TRBV18 with TRBJ2-2, with D uncertain. Germline CDR1 and CDR2: KGHSH and LQKENI. V was clipped by 2 bases and J by 2 bases, with 9 bases between them. The CDR3 is 15 amino acids. The chain's CDR3 is CASSPASLNTGELFF. Here the CDR3 DNA reads TGTGCCAGCTCACCAGCGAGTCTCAACACCGGGGAGCTGTTTTTT.

The chain carries TRBV18 and TRBJ1-1; a possible D gene is TRBD1 (6 bases). This CDR3 has 13 residues. Germline loops: CDR1 KGHSH, CDR2 LQKENI. Trimming took 5 bases from V and 11 from J, leaving 18 bases between them. The CDR3 bases are TGTGCCAGCTCAAACGACAGGTCCCTTGGCGCTTTCTTT. This encodes CASSNDRSLGAFF.

V is TRBV7-2 and J is TRBJ2-3; D may be TRBD2 (5 bases). V lost 5 bases, J lost 3 bases, and 9 bases lay in between. Germline V lookup: CDR1 SGHTA, CDR2 FQGNSA. The CDR3 loop spans 13 amino acids. CDR3 in DNA: TGTGCCAGCAGCCGCCGGGGTACAGATACGCAGTATTTT. Protein sequence: CASSRRGTDTQYF.

The chain uses TRBV4-3 and TRBJ1-4; D not certain. The CDR3 has 15 residues. V was trimmed by 4 bases and J by 2 bases, leaving 11 bases between them. The germline CDR1 and CDR2 sequences are LGHNA and YSLEER. The CDR3 nucleotides are TGCGCCAGCAGCCTCCGACACCCGACTAATGAAAAACTGTTTTTT. Its protein product is CASSLRHPTNEKLFF.

The rearrangement joins TRBV6-5 to TRBJ1-1; D might be TRBD1 (5 bases). The CDR3 consists of 14 residues. From germline, CDR1 is MNHEY and CDR2 SVGAGI. The V and J ends lost 7 bases and 4 bases respectively, with 16 bases between them. The chain's CDR3 is CASTLRAGFTEAFF. The CDR3 bases are TGTGCCAGCACCCTCAGGGCTGGTTTCACTGAAGCTTTCTTT.

For the CDR3, the DNA is TGTGCCACCCCGTCCGTGATCGACAGGGAATTATCCACCGGGGAGCTGTTTTTT. Its translation: CATPSVIDRELSTGELFF. This rearrangement joins TRBV27 to TRBJ2-2; TRBD1 matches 7 bases. The trim removed 10 bases at V and 4 bases at J, leaving 21 bases unmatched. The CDR3 covers 18 residues. Germline V gene sequence: CDR1 MNHEY, CDR2 SMNVEV (reference sequence).

The V and J genes are TRBV19 and TRBJ1-4; D unresolved. CDR3 length equals 12 residues. Germline V lookup: CDR1 LNHDA, CDR2 SQIVND (reference sequence). The DNA for the CDR3 is TGTGCGTCGACTGTGAATGGCGAAAAACTGTTTTTT. Its protein product is CASTVNGEKLFF. The full variable domain, with the rest looked up from reference TRBV19 and TRBJ1-4, is DGGITQSPKYLFRKEGQNVTLSCEQNLNHDAMYWYRQDPGQGLRLIYYSQIVNDFQKGDIAEGYSVSREKKESFPLTVTSAQKNPTAFYLCASTVNGEKLFFGSGTQLSVL.

This clone was recorded only once. The V call is TRBV30, the J call TRBJ1-5; 8 nucleotides line up with TRBD1. Trimming cost V 4 bases and J 4 bases; bases outside gene matches: 3. CDR3 length: 13 amino acids. The germline gives CDR1 GTSNPN, CDR2 SVGIG (reference sequence). DNA of the CDR3: TGTGCCTGGACAGGGGGCGCGAATCAGCCCCAGCATTTT. This gives the protein CAWTGGANQPQHF.

This clone was counted only a few times. This chain joins TRBV7-9 and TRBJ2-7; 8 nucleotides match TRBD1. Germline-derived CDR1 and CDR2 are SEHNR and FQNEAQ (reference sequence). V lost 2 bases and J lost 6; bases outside the gene matches: 3. The CDR3 sequence is 13 residues long. CDR3 residues: CASSLYTGGEQYF. DNA for the CDR3: TGTGCCAGCAGCTTATATACAGGGGGCGAGCAGTACTTC.

CDR3 sequence: CASRRTGGSSGANVLTF. CDR3 DNA: TGCGCCAGCAGGAGGACAGGGGGGAGCTCTGGGGCCAACGTCCTGACTTTC. The rearrangement links TRBV10-2 to TRBJ2-6; TRBD1 matches 10 bases. Germline CDR1 reads WSHSY; CDR2 reads SAAADI. V was pared by 6 bases and J by 0 bases, with 5 bases of the junction left unmatched. CDR3 size: 17 residues.

The V call is TRBV9, the J call TRBJ2-7; 7 bases match TRBD2. This CDR3 is built from 14 residues. Losses at the gene ends were 2 bases for V and 4 bases for J; bases not matched to a gene: 6. The germline V gene encodes CDR1 SGDLS and CDR2 YYNGEE. In DNA, the CDR3 is TGTGCCAGCAGCGTTCTAGCGGAACCATACGAGCAGTACTTC. It is translated as CASSVLAEPYEQYF.

The V call is TRBV5-5, the J call TRBJ2-7, with D unresolved. This CDR3 has 15 amino acids. Germline V gene data show CDR1 as SGHKS and CDR2 as YYEKEE (reference sequence). Trimming shortened V by 0 bases and J by 4 bases, and 14 bases separated the two germline ends. The CDR3 DNA is TGTGCCAGCAGCTTGGTGGTGGGCGAAGTTTACGAGCAGTACTTC. It translates to CASSLVVGEVYEQYF.

This CDR3 is CASNPTSGGSETQYF. CDR3 in DNA: TGTGCCAGCAACCCGACTAGCGGGGGGTCGGAGACCCAGTACTTC. The chain is built from TRBV2 and TRBJ2-5; the match to TRBD2 covers 13 bases. This CDR3 spans 15 amino acids. J was trimmed by 5 bases and V by 7 bases; bases with no gene match: 7. Per germline, CDR1 SNHLY and CDR2 FYNNEI.

The genes are TRBV5-1 and TRBJ2-5; possible D gene TRBD2, 6 bases. The CDR3 runs 15 residues. Germline CDR1 reads SGHRS; CDR2 reads YFSETQ. V lost 0 bases to trimming and J lost 1 base, with 10 bases between them. The CDR3 nucleotides read TGCGCCAGCAGCTTGGGGGCGGGGACCCAAGAGACCCAGTACTTC. Translation: CASSLGAGTQETQYF.

The CDR3 DNA is TGTGCCAGCAGCGGTCGGGGGGGTCCCTATGGCTACACCTTC. Amino acids: CASSGRGGPYGYTF. The chain couples TRBV7-2 to TRBJ1-2; D perhaps matches TRBD1 (5 bases). Germline loops: CDR1 SGHTA, CDR2 FQGNSA. Trimming cost V 5 bases and J 4 bases, with 14 bases left between them. The CDR3 spans 14 residues.